This T cell receptor (beta chain) was captured by sequencing in a study of CD8 T cells in ankylosing spondylitis. Overall study results and limits: Apparently characteristic of ankylosing spondylitis blood was a TCR beta motif (under ten highly homologous variants).

Each CDR3 protein is one row after TCRdb ran MiXCR on the 5' RACE reads. The table records some 840,000 distinct CDR3 sequences, roughly 12% of them present only once. Germline V gives CDR1 SGHRS, CDR2 YFSETQ. Trimming left V 4 bases short and J 3 bases short, with 11 bases between. The CDR3 sequence is 14 residues long. This clonotype has only a few counts. Its cognate antigen is unknown. Material for sequencing was blood, either unsorted or a sorted T cell fraction (not recorded which). V gene TRBV5-1 combines with J gene TRBJ2-4, with D unclear. The sequence was collected from a male donor with ankylosing spondylitis. The chain's CDR3 is CASSEAAGKNIQYF. The DNA for the CDR3 is TGCGCCAGCAGCGAGGCAGCAGGCAAAAACATTCAGTACTTC.